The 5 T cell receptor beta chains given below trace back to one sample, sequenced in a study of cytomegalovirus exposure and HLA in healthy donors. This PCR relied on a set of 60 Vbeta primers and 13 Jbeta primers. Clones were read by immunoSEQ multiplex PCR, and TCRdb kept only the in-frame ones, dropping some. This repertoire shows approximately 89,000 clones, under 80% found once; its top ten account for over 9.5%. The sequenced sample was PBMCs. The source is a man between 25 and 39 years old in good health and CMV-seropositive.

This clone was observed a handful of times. The CDR3: CASSQFPQSGSGANVLTF. The CDR3, as DNA: TGCGCCAGCAGCCAATTCCCCCAGAGCGGCTCTGGGGCCAACGTCCTGACTTTC. The chain combines TRBV4-1 with TRBJ2-6, with TRBD2 as a possible D gene (5 bases). Germline V CDR1 and CDR2: MGHRA, YSYEKL. V lost 2 bases and J lost 0, with 14 bases in between. This CDR3 has 18 amino acids.

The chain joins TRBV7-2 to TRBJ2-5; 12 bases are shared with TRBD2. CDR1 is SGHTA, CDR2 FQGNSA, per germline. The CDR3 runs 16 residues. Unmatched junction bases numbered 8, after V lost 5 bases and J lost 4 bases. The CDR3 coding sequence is TGTGCCAGCAGCCCGAGACTAGCGGGGGAGGGAGAGACCCAGTACTTC. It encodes CASSPRLAGEGETQYF.

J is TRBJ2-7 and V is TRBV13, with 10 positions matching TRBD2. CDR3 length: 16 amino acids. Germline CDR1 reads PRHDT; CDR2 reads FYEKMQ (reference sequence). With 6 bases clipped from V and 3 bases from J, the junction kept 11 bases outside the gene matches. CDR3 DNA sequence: TGTGCCAGCAGACGAAGGGGGACTAGCGCATTCTACGAGCAGTACTTC. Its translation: CASRRRGTSAFYEQYF.

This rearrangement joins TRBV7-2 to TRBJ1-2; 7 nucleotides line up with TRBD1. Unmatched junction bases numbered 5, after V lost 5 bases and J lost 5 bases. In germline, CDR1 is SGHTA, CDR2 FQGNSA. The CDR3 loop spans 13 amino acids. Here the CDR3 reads CASSDDRVYGYTF. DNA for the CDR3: TGTGCCAGCAGCGACGACAGGGTATATGGCTACACCTTC. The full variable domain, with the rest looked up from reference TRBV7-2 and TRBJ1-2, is GAGVSQSPSNKVTEKGKDVELRCDPISGHTALYWYRQSLGQGLEFLIYFQGNSAPDKSGLPSDRFSAERTGGSVSTLTIQRTQQEDSAVYLCASSDDRVYGYTFGSGTRLTVV.

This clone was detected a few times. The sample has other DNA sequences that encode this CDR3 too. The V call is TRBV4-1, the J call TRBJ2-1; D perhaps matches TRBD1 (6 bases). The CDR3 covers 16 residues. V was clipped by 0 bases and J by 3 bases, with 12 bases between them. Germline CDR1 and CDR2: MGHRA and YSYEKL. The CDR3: CASSQEPGDLYNEQFF. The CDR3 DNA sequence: TGCGCCAGCAGCCAAGAACCAGGGGACCTCTACAATGAGCAGTTCTTC.